Listed below are T cell receptor beta chains from one sample, sequenced in a study of early T cells in non-severe SARS-CoV-2 infection. TCRdb re-derived calls from the 5' RACE reads in MiXCR, one entry per CDR3 protein. This table holds some 51,000 distinct CDR3 sequences, 14% to 15% found once. Here the sequenced sample was whole blood, taken at baseline. Source of these receptors: an adult who was a healthcare worker with PCR-confirmed SARS-CoV-2 infection or an uninfected control (not recorded which). CDR3s include the opening cysteine and the closing phenylalanine or tryptophan. Fields, in order: V gene, clone size, D gene, J gene, CDR3 protein, CDR3 DNA. D genes are given only for firm matches. Some rows mark clone size as missing; the rest say once, few, many or name a class of expanded clone.

TRBV4-1	-	TRBD1	TRBJ1-1	CASSHLRGVWNTEAFF	TGCGCCAGCAGCCATCTCAGGGGGGTATGGAACACTGAAGCTTTCTTT
TRBV5-6	few	-	TRBJ1-3	CAGARASSGNTIYF	TGTGCCGGAGCCAGGGCGAGCTCTGGAAACACCATATATTTT
TRBV12-3/TRBV12-4	many	-	TRBJ1-5	CASSENSDQPQHF	TGTGCCAGCAGTGAAAACTCCGATCAGCCCCAGCATTTT
TRBV3-1	few	TRBD2	TRBJ2-1	CASSQDASGGNNEQFF	TGTGCCAGCAGCCAAGATGCTAGCGGGGGAAACAATGAGCAGTTCTTC
TRBV27	many	TRBD1	TRBJ2-2	CASSLTGDKSNTGELFF	TGTGCCAGCAGTTTAACAGGGGACAAATCGAACACCGGGGAGCTGTTTTTT
TRBV3-1	once	TRBD1	TRBJ2-2	CASSRRGQGNTGELFF	TGTGCCAGCAGCAGAAGAGGACAGGGGAACACCGGGGAGCTGTTTTTT
TRBV27	-	TRBD2	TRBJ2-7	CASSLAGHYEQYF	TGTGCCAGCTCTTTAGCGGGACACTACGAGCAGTACTTC
TRBV19	many	-	TRBJ1-4	CASSIWTAQTNEKLFF	TGTGCCAGTAGTATATGGACAGCTCAAACTAATGAAAAACTGTTTTTT
TRBV6-5	-	-	TRBJ2-5	CASSGGGETQYF	TGTGCCAGCAGTGGAGGGGGCGAGACCCAGTACTTC
TRBV4-1	few	-	TRBJ2-1	CASSQAQGWDEQFF	TGCGCCAGCAGCCAAGCCCAGGGCTGGGATGAGCAGTTCTTC
TRBV15	few	TRBD1	TRBJ2-2	CATSRRQGTGELFF	TGTGCCACCAGCAGACGACAGGGCACCGGGGAGCTGTTTTTT
TRBV5-1	many	-	TRBJ1-2	CASSFHFRDNNYGYTF	TGCGCCAGCAGCTTCCACTTCCGGGACAACAACTATGGCTACACCTTC
TRBV29-1	-	-	TRBJ2-5	CSASTQLSETQYF	TGCAGCGCTTCGACCCAGCTGTCAGAGACCCAGTACTTC
TRBV19	-	-	TRBJ2-3	CASSSVGGDPDTQYF	TGTGCCAGTAGCTCAGTGGGGGGCGACCCAGATACGCAGTATTTT
TRBV11-2	-	TRBD1	TRBJ2-4	CASSADRGLIQYF	TGTGCCAGCAGCGCAGACAGGGGTCTCATTCAGTACTTC
TRBV6-2/TRBV6-3	-	-	TRBJ2-5	CASSYNPAGRGATQYF	TGTGCCAGCAGTTACAACCCGGCGGGCAGAGGCGCGACCCAGTACTTC
TRBV15	few	-	TRBJ2-3	CAASTYPDTQYF	TGTGCCGCATCGACATATCCAGATACGCAGTATTTT
TRBV28	-	-	TRBJ2-1	CASSPPREGVAYNEQFF	TGTGCCAGCAGTCCCCCCCGTGAGGGAGTGGCCTACAATGAGCAGTTCTTC
TRBV6-5	few	-	TRBJ1-2	CASRRGFYGYTF	TGTGCCAGCAGACGGGGATTCTATGGCTACACCTTC
TRBV18	-	-	TRBJ1-1	CASSSSDSDTEAFF	TGTGCCAGCTCCAGCAGTGATTCGGACACTGAAGCTTTCTTT
TRBV10-1	few	TRBD2	TRBJ2-1	CASSDQGLAGVFNEQFF	TGCGCCAGCAGTGATCAGGGACTAGCGGGAGTCTTCAATGAGCAGTTCTTC
TRBV3-1	few	-	TRBJ1-1	CASSLPSGGGEAFF	TGTGCCAGCAGCCTCCCATCGGGGGGTGGTGAAGCTTTCTTT
TRBV6-4	many	-	TRBJ2-5	CASSDSTKVRVQETQYF	TGTGCCAGCAGTGACTCAACGAAGGTACGAGTCCAAGAGACCCAGTACTTC
TRBV19	many	TRBD2	TRBJ2-2	CASRRSGDTGELFF	TGTGCCAGTAGACGGAGCGGGGACACCGGGGAGCTGTTTTTT
TRBV3-1	-	-	TRBJ2-7	CASSQGRGESYEQYF	TGTGCCAGCAGCCAAGGCAGGGGTGAGTCCTACGAGCAGTACTTC
TRBV28	many	-	TRBJ2-7	CASSTPLGEQYF	TGTGCCAGCAGTACCCCTTTGGGGGAGCAGTACTTC
TRBV7-2	few	-	TRBJ2-1	CASSKIASSYNEQFF	TGTGCCAGCAGCAAAATAGCGAGCTCCTACAATGAGCAGTTCTTC
TRBV24-1	-	-	TRBJ2-7	CATSDPGYEQYF	TGTGCCACCAGTGATCCAGGGTACGAGCAGTACTTC
TRBV6-1	-	-	TRBJ2-4	CASNRENIQYF	TGTGCCAGCAACAGGGAAAACATTCAGTACTTC
TRBV4-2	-	TRBD1	TRBJ1-2	CASSQERGLNYGYTF	TGTGCCAGCAGCCAAGAAAGGGGGCTGAACTATGGCTACACCTTC
TRBV10-3	few	-	TRBJ1-6	CAISESGDSPLHF	TGTGCCATCAGTGAGTCAGGGGATTCACCCCTCCACTTT
TRBV19	many	TRBD1	TRBJ2-3	CASSTGTGHTDTQYF	TGTGCCAGTAGTACCGGGACAGGGCACACAGATACGCAGTATTTT
TRBV5-5	-	TRBD1	TRBJ1-6	CASRTGEVSPLHF	TGTGCCAGCCGGACAGGGGAAGTATCACCCCTCCACTTT
TRBV14	few	-	TRBJ1-1	CASRKGTEAFF	TGTGCCAGCAGAAAGGGCACTGAAGCTTTCTTT
TRBV10-3	many	-	TRBJ1-1	CAIRDTTEAFF	TGTGCCATCCGGGACACCACTGAAGCTTTCTTT